These 15 T cell receptor beta chains share one sample of origin, sequenced in a study of T cells in Graves' hyperthyroidism and ophthalmopathy. From RNA transcripts, TCR beta CDR3 regions were amplified. An initial round of RT-PCR targeting the TCR CDR3 relied on the HTBI primer set. TCRdb called the multiplex PCR reads again in MiXCR, with one record for every CDR3 protein. The sample lists around 450,000 distinct CDR3 sequences; 15% to 17% were seen once. Specimen: blood. The receptor source for this set is a woman younger than 35 with Graves' hyperthyroidism.

This clonotype was seen only a few times. V usage is TRBV6-1 and J usage is TRBJ2-6; perhaps D is TRBD1 or TRBD2 (5 bases each). Germline V gene sequence: CDR1 MNHNS, CDR2 SASEGT. The CDR3 is 18 residues long. The V gene lost 11 bases and the J gene lost 0 bases, with 23 bases spanning the gap. The CDR3 DNA reads as TGTGCCCGAACCCGAGGGACCGACAAAAGCTCTGGGGCCAACGTCCTGACTTTC. This gives the protein CARTRGTDKSSGANVLTF.

This clonotype was picked up many times. This rearrangement joins TRBV11-3 to TRBJ2-1, with TRBD2 matching over 13 bases. The length of the CDR3 is 17 residues. V lost 5 bases, J lost 8 bases, and 12 bases stayed unmatched. The germline gives CDR1 SGHNT, CDR2 YENEEA. CDR3 bases: TGTGCCAGCAGCCCATGGTCGGGACTAGCGGGACAGGATGAGCAGTTCTTC. Protein sequence: CASSPWSGLAGQDEQFF. The complete variable domain, with remaining parts taken from reference TRBV11-3 and TRBJ2-1, reads EAGVVQSPRYKIIEKKQPVAFWCNPISGHNTLYWYLQNLGQGPELLIRYENEEAVDDSQLPKDRFSAERLKGVDSTLKIQPAELGDSAVYLCASSPWSGLAGQDEQFFGPGTRLTVL.

The chain combines TRBV7-2 with TRBJ2-2; maybe TRBD2 (7 bases). The V and J ends lost 1 base and 3 bases respectively, with 12 bases between them. The germline gives CDR1 SGHTA, CDR2 FQGNSA. This CDR3 contains 16 residues. The DNA for the CDR3 is TGTGCCAGCAGCTTAGGGGGGGGCAGGTACACCGGGGAGCTGTTTTTT. As protein: CASSLGGGRYTGELFF.

V is TRBV20-1 and J is TRBJ2-1; D is ambiguous. CDR3 length: 14 residues. The V and J ends lost 0 bases and 5 bases respectively, with 11 bases between them. Germline CDR1 is DFQATT and CDR2 is SNEGSKA (reference sequence). The CDR3: CSARDRALHNEQFF. The CDR3 nucleotides read TGCAGTGCTAGAGATCGGGCACTTCACAATGAGCAGTTCTTC.

This rearrangement joins TRBV14 to TRBJ2-1, with TRBD1 matching 7 bases. V lost 2 bases and J lost 3; bases outside the gene matches: 4. The CDR3 loop spans 15 amino acids. Germline V gene data show CDR1 as SGHDN and CDR2 as FVKESK. DNA for the CDR3: TGTGCCAGCAGCCAATTGGGACAGATCTACAATGAGCAGTTCTTC. Translation gives CASSQLGQIYNEQFF.

This clonotype came up a few times. The genes are TRBV5-5 and TRBJ2-1; TRBD2 aligns across 12 bases. The J segment lost 7 bases and the V segment lost 2 bases, leaving 4 bases of the junction unmatched. This CDR3 has 15 amino acids. Germline values: CDR1 SGHKS, CDR2 YYEKEE (reference sequence). The CDR3 is CASSFGLAGNNEQFF. Here the CDR3 DNA reads TGTGCCAGCAGCTTCGGACTAGCGGGGAATAATGAGCAGTTCTTC.

At least ten counts were recorded for this clonotype. The chain couples TRBV28 to TRBJ2-7, with TRBD2 identical over 8 bases. This CDR3 is 15 amino acids long. Germline V CDR1 and CDR2: MDHEN, SYDVKM. V lost 5 bases, J lost 2 bases, and 8 bases stayed unmatched. CDR3 region: CASSEEETSAYEQYF. CDR3 sequence (DNA): TGTGCCAGCAGTGAAGAAGAGACTAGCGCCTACGAGCAGTACTTC.

This rearrangement joins TRBV4-1 to TRBJ2-5, with D possibly TRBD2 on 6 matching bases. The V end lost 4 bases, the J end lost 5 bases, and 17 bases lay between the germline ends. This CDR3 region has 15 residues. In germline, CDR1 is MGHRA, CDR2 YSYEKL. The CDR3 spells CASSRADGGKETQYF. As DNA, the CDR3 is TGCGCCAGCAGCCGAGCCGACGGGGGTAAGGAGACCCAGTACTTC.

Comment on this clonotype: A much larger clone differs by one base, so this may be a read error. The J gene is TRBJ2-2, the V gene TRBV3-1; 7 nucleotides match TRBD1. The CDR3 sequence is 14 residues long. The germline gives CDR1 LGHDT, CDR2 YNNKEL (reference sequence). The CDR3 loop reads CGSPGQLYSGELFF. The CDR3 bases are TGTGGCAGCCCGGGACAGTTGTACTCCGGGGAGCTGTTTTTT.

The table lists this clonotype with a few counts. The chain recombines TRBV9 with TRBJ2-2, with D uncertain. The CDR3 covers 14 residues. V lost 0 bases, J lost 3 bases, and 6 bases lay in between. Germline lookup yields CDR1 SGDLS and CDR2 YYNGEE. The CDR3 sequence: CASSVVRDTGELFF. As DNA, the CDR3 is TGTGCCAGCAGCGTAGTTCGAGACACCGGGGAGCTGTTTTTT.

This clonotype was counted at least ten times. The V call is TRBV5-1, the J call TRBJ2-1; unclear D gene. Deletions cut 0 bases from V and 4 bases from J, with 8 bases between. This CDR3 is 14 amino acids long. Germline CDR1 SGHRS, CDR2 YFSETQ. The CDR3 nucleotides are TGCGCCAGCAGCTTGGTTGCAGAGTACAATGAGCAGTTCTTC. Its protein product is CASSLVAEYNEQFF.

This clonotype was seen ten or more times. The chain joins TRBV5-8 to TRBJ2-5; D gene unclear. Germline CDR1 SGHTS, CDR2 YDEGEE. V was trimmed by 7 bases and J by 3 bases, leaving 16 bases between them. The CDR3 has 14 residues. The CDR3, as DNA: TGTGCCAGCGCCCTAGACGGGTTTAAAGAGACCCAGTACTTC. Amino acid sequence: CASALDGFKETQYF.

This clonotype was picked up many times. This sequence joins TRBV24-1 and TRBJ2-1, with D possibly TRBD2 on 6 matching bases. This CDR3 region has 17 residues. CDR1 and CDR2 from the germline V gene are KGHDR and SFDVKD. V shed 4 bases and J shed 0 bases, with 15 bases lying between them. The CDR3 bases are TGTGCCACCAGTGACCCGGGACTCCCGAGCTCCTACAATGAGCAGTTCTTC. Amino acids: CATSDPGLPSSYNEQFF.

The chain uses TRBV7-9 and TRBJ2-5; D is uncertain. CDR3 length equals 15 residues. Germline V gives CDR1 SEHNR, CDR2 FQNEAQ (reference sequence). V dropped 7 bases and J dropped 0 bases, with 15 bases sitting between them. The CDR3 loop is CASINARAHQETQYF. The CDR3 DNA follows: TGTGCCAGCATCAATGCCCGGGCGCACCAAGAGACCCAGTACTTC.

As for this clonotype: A read error may explain this, as a much larger clone is one base away. The chain has TRBV14 and TRBJ2-1; TRBD2 matches at 8 bases. V dropped 4 bases and J dropped 3; count of bases not matched to a gene: 8. The CDR3 length is 16 residues. CDR1 is SGHDN, CDR2 FVKESK, per germline. The CDR3: CASSPPQTSDYNEQFF. The DNA for the CDR3 is TGTGCCAGCAGCCCGCCGCAGACTAGCGACTACAATGAGCAGTTCTTC.